This T cell receptor beta chain was sequenced in a study of blood T cell repertoires in COVID-19. Study-wide background: Samples came from the United States, Italy and Spain, spanning acute and convalescent COVID-19. PBMCs, B-cell-depleted T cells, or T cells were the source of the cDNA or gDNA that made up the material.

Germline V gene data show CDR1 as ENHRY and CDR2 as SYGVKD. V lost 1 base, J lost 2 bases, and 6 bases lay in between. The CDR3 runs to 14 residues. This clone was observed a few times. Original handling: By means of reference gene primer amplification, nucleated cell counts were estimated. TCRdb's table, derived via immunoSEQ multiplex PCR, lists solely in-frame clones and lacks some. The DNA gave D and trimming, while V, J and clone size come from that table. The sample carries over 200,000 clones, more than 75% recorded once. The receptor was derived from a woman between 40 and 55 years old with acute or convalescent COVID-19. V usage is TRBV10-3 and J usage is TRBJ2-1; perhaps TRBD2 as D (6 bases). The sample taken for sequencing was peripheral blood. This CDR3 reads CAISEWEAYNEQFF. In DNA form, the CDR3 reads TGTGCCATCAGTGAGTGGGAGGCCTACAATGAGCAGTTCTTC.